What follows are 30 T cell receptor beta chains derived from one specimen sequenced in a study of human T cells and chemical hapten exposure. In TCRdb, the RACE reads were re-called with MiXCR into one record per CDR3 protein. The sample lists tens of thousands of distinct CDR3 sequences; 9.5% were seen once. Time point reported: patch test 3, about 24 weeks after DPC sensitization. Treatment: therapeutic diphenylcyclopropenone sensitization with weekly scalp DPC. It was from unfractionated whole blood that total RNA was extracted. Sequences were derived from whole blood, sampled in connection with sensitization to the hapten diphenylcyclopropenone (DPC). These receptors all stem from a man aged 45-65 years with alopecia areata. Some clones in this sample may be carry-over from other donors' samples.

This clonotype was seen ten or more times. CDR3 protein: CASSYPTSGSRDTQYF. In DNA, the CDR3 is TGTGCCAGCAGTTACCCGACTAGCGGGAGCCGGGATACGCAGTATTTT. The chain uses TRBV6-2 or TRBV6-3 and TRBJ2-3; 12 nucleotides align to TRBD2. J gave up 6 bases and V 2 bases, and 6 bases lay outside the gene matches. Germline CDR1 reads MNHEY; CDR2 reads SVGEGT. The CDR3 spans 16 residues.

This clonotype was observed many times. CDR3 protein: CSVLGGGTYNEQFF. Here the CDR3 DNA reads TGCAGCGTCTTGGGGGGAGGGACCTACAATGAGCAGTTCTTC. The rearrangement uses TRBV29-1 and TRBJ2-1; 7 nucleotides line up with TRBD2. This CDR3 spans 14 amino acids. Germline assignment: CDR1 SQVTM and CDR2 ANQGSEA. Losses at the gene ends were 6 bases for V and 2 bases for J; bases not matched to a gene: 7.

This clonotype has only a few counts. The rearrangement links TRBV28 to TRBJ2-1, with a tentative D call TRBD2 (6 bases). The CDR3 extends over 16 amino acids. Trimming took 6 bases from V and 3 from J, leaving 18 bases between them. Per germline, CDR1 MDHEN and CDR2 SYDVKM. The CDR3 nucleotides read TGTGCCAGCAGCCCCGATAGGAGGGTCAACTACAATGAGCAGTTCTTC. Its translation: CASSPDRRVNYNEQFF.

The rearrangement uses TRBV12-5 and TRBJ2-1, with 11 bases matching TRBD2. The CDR3 contains 20 residues. The trim removed 2 bases at V and 4 bases at J, leaving 16 bases unmatched. Germline V gene data show CDR1 as LGHNT and CDR2 as FRNRAP. The CDR3 DNA reads as TGTGCTAGTGGTTTGATTAATCCCGGCGCTAGCGGGAGGTATTACAATGAGCAGTTCTTC. The encoded protein is CASGLINPGASGRYYNEQFF.

The chain is built from TRBV27 and TRBJ2-7; either TRBD1 or TRBD2 may fit D (5 bases each). The CDR3 spans 15 residues. The V and J ends lost 0 bases and 2 bases respectively, with 11 bases between them. Germline loops: CDR1 MNHEY, CDR2 SMNVEV (reference sequence). The DNA for the CDR3 is TGTGCCAGCAGTTTATCGGGGGTGTCCGCCTACGAGCAGTACTTC. Translating gives CASSLSGVSAYEQYF.

The chain employs TRBV3-1 and TRBJ1-2; D unclear. There are 15 residues in the CDR3. Germline lookup yields CDR1 LGHDT and CDR2 YNNKEL (reference sequence). Deletions cut 4 bases from V and 4 bases from J, with 16 bases between. CDR3 protein: CASSPQAFGSYGYTF. The CDR3 bases are TGTGCCAGCAGCCCCCAGGCCTTCGGATCCTATGGCTACACCTTC.

This clonotype was counted at least ten times. A junction boundary mismatches the germline segment, possibly from a read error. CDR3 coding DNA: TGTGCCAGCAATATGCCGGGTGGAGCGAACTCTGAAGCTTTCTTT. It specifies CASNMPGGANSEAFF. The chain uses TRBV12-3 or TRBV12-4 and TRBJ1-1, with D unresolved. The CDR3 runs 15 residues.

The sample holds many counts of this clonotype. V is TRBV28 and J is TRBJ1-1, with D uncertain. Germline V lookup: CDR1 MDHEN, CDR2 SYDVKM. The V end lost 7 bases, the J end lost 0 bases, and 9 bases lay between the germline ends. The CDR3 consists of 13 residues. The DNA of the CDR3 is TGTGCCAGCACGCTCCTCATGAACACTGAAGCTTTCTTT. Translation gives CASTLLMNTEAFF.

By proportion, this clonotype is medium-sized. In DNA, the CDR3 is TGCAGCGTTGAGAAGGGACAGTTTAGAGAGACCCAGTACTTC. Translated: CSVEKGQFRETQYF. V and J are TRBV29-1 and TRBJ2-5; 7 positions agree with TRBD1. V was clipped by 3 bases and J by 4 bases; unmatched bases: 8. The CDR3 is 14 residues long. From germline, CDR1 is SQVTM and CDR2 ANQGSEA. Full variable domain (remainder filled in from reference TRBV29-1 and TRBJ2-5): SAVISQKPSRDICQRGTSLTIQCQVDSQVTMMFWYRQQPGQSLTLIATANQGSEATYESGFVIDKFPISRPNLTFSTLTVSNMSPEDSSIYLCSVEKGQFRETQYFGPGTRLLVL.

The sample holds a few counts of this clonotype. This chain links TRBV10-3 with TRBJ1-2; unclear D gene. V shed 0 bases and J shed 7 bases, with 9 bases lying between them. This CDR3 has 13 amino acids. Germline CDR1 is ENHRY and CDR2 is SYGVKD. The CDR3 here is CAISESGPRGYTF. The DNA for the CDR3 is TGTGCCATCAGTGAGTCGGGTCCGCGTGGCTACACCTTC.

The chain carries TRBV28 and TRBJ1-4; D unclear. The ends were cut back, 5 bases at V and 5 bases at J, with 12 bases in the middle. This CDR3 has 14 residues. CDR1 and CDR2 from the germline V gene are MDHEN and SYDVKM. The CDR3 region has the DNA TGTGCCAGCAGTCCGGACCGGTGGAATGAAAAACTGTTTTTT. Its protein is CASSPDRWNEKLFF.

This clonotype was observed at least ten times. The chain carries TRBV20-1 and TRBJ2-1, with unresolved D. V lost 0 bases and J lost 1, with 10 bases in between. This CDR3 is built from 15 residues. The germline CDR1 and CDR2 sequences are DFQATT and SNEGSKA (reference sequence). The CDR3 sequence: CSARDPGYSYNEQFF. Here the CDR3 DNA reads TGCAGTGCTAGAGATCCCGGATATTCCTACAATGAGCAGTTCTTC.

This chain links TRBV7-2 with TRBJ1-1, with D possibly TRBD1 on 5 matching bases. This CDR3 contains 15 residues. Trimming removed 1 base from V and 5 bases from J, with 14 bases in between. Germline-derived CDR1 and CDR2 are SGHTA and FQGNSA. The CDR3 is CASSLDGTRVTEAFF. The CDR3 DNA follows: TGTGCCAGCAGCTTAGATGGGACGAGGGTGACTGAAGCTTTCTTT.

There are a few counts of this clonotype. This chain uses TRBV10-3 with TRBJ2-4, with TRBD2 identical over 10 bases. This CDR3 region has 16 residues. In germline, CDR1 is ENHRY, CDR2 SYGVKD. The ends lost 3 bases at V and 2 bases at J; junction bases unmatched: 4. CDR3 sequence reads: CAISDTSGTTKNIQYF. The CDR3 DNA reads TGTGCCATCAGTGACACTAGCGGGACGACCAAAAACATTCAGTACTTC.

This clonotype was detected ten times or more. This chain uses TRBV29-1 with TRBJ2-1, with D possibly being TRBD1 or TRBD2 (5 bases each). V was shortened by 8 bases and J by 0 bases, with 17 bases between the two germline ends. From germline, CDR1 is SQVTM and CDR2 ANQGSEA. The CDR3 has 15 amino acids. The CDR3 region is CSTRGTGHSYNEQFF. The CDR3 DNA reads TGCAGCACTAGGGGAACAGGACACTCCTACAATGAGCAGTTCTTC.

This CDR3 reads CASSWDGAYEQYF. The DNA for the CDR3 is TGTGCCAGCAGTTGGGACGGAGCCTACGAGCAGTACTTC. This sequence joins TRBV28 and TRBJ2-7, with D perhaps TRBD1 or TRBD2 (5 bases each). CDR1 is MDHEN and CDR2 is SYDVKM in the germline V gene. The CDR3 extends over 13 amino acids. V was trimmed by 4 bases and J by 2 bases, leaving 9 bases between them.

This clonotype was detected only a few times. The gene calls are TRBV28 and TRBJ1-5; 9 nucleotides match TRBD1. V shed 11 bases, J shed 1 base, and the junction held 18 bases outside the gene matches. The CDR3 has 18 amino acids. Germline V CDR1 and CDR2: MDHEN, SYDVKM. Here the CDR3 reads CAGSTGTGTLGSNQPQHF. The DNA for the CDR3 is TGTGCCGGCTCAACCGGGACAGGGACTTTAGGGAGCAATCAGCCCCAGCATTTT.

This clonotype was counted ten times or more. This chain links TRBV18 with TRBJ1-1, with D perhaps matching TRBD1 (6 bases). Trimming pared 0 bases from V and 7 bases from J, leaving 15 bases between. CDR1 KGHSH and CDR2 LQKENI come from the germline V gene. The CDR3 has 15 amino acids. The DNA for the CDR3 is TGTGCCAGCTCACCACCATCTCAGGGGCTCCGTGAAGCTTTCTTT. This codes for CASSPPSQGLREAFF.

V and J are TRBV6-2 or TRBV6-3 and TRBJ1-5; 7 nucleotides align to TRBD1. V lost 5 bases to trimming and J lost 6 bases; unmatched junction nucleotides: 10. The CDR3 has 15 amino acids. The germline V gene encodes CDR1 MNHEY and CDR2 SVGEGT. The CDR3 nucleotides are TGTGCCAGCAGTCCCATAGACAGGGCATTTCAGCCCCAGCATTTT. Translating it yields CASSPIDRAFQPQHF.

This clonotype showed up many times. The chain uses TRBV2 and TRBJ2-2; D is ambiguous. The CDR3 totals 13 residues. Trimming took off 8 bases at V and 5 bases at J, with 12 bases between the two ends. Germline CDR1 reads SNHLY; CDR2 reads FYNNEI. CDR3 in DNA: TGTGCCAGCGGAGCAGGTCAAACCGGGGAGCTGTTTTTT. Translating gives CASGAGQTGELFF.

This clonotype was seen at least ten times. This chain joins TRBV7-2 and TRBJ1-2, with no clear D. V dropped 3 bases and J dropped 4 bases, with 12 bases sitting between them. The germline CDR1 and CDR2 sequences are SGHTA and FQGNSA. The CDR3 has 14 amino acids. The DNA of the CDR3 is TGTGCCAGCAGCTTGGGTCAGTCGGCCTATGGCTACACCTTC. Translating gives CASSLGQSAYGYTF.

This clonotype came up a few times. The chain employs TRBV3-1 and TRBJ1-6; no firm D call. The CDR3 spans 15 residues. Germline CDR1 and CDR2: LGHDT and YNNKEL (reference sequence). The V end lost 8 bases, the J end lost 0 bases, and 11 bases lay between the germline ends. The CDR3 DNA is TGTGCCAGCGGTCAACGGGGCTCCTATAATTCACCCCTCCACTTT. This gives the protein CASGQRGSYNSPLHF.

This clonotype was seen at least ten times. The chain combines TRBV6-2 or TRBV6-3 with TRBJ2-5, with TRBD2 matching over 10 bases. Germline values: CDR1 MNHEY, CDR2 SVGEGT. Losses at the gene ends were 7 bases for V and 4 bases for J; bases not matched to a gene: 12. The CDR3 has 16 residues. As DNA, the CDR3 is TGTGCCAGCACCTCTAGCGGGAGAGGGGGTCGAGAGACCCAGTACTTC. This sequence encodes CASTSSGRGGRETQYF.

This clonotype was found many times. The rearrangement uses TRBV27 and TRBJ2-7, with D perhaps matching TRBD1 or TRBD2 (5 bases each). CDR1 is MNHEY, CDR2 SMNVEV, per germline (reference sequence). The CDR3 covers 15 residues. Trimming shortened V by 6 bases and J by 0 bases, and 15 bases separated the two germline ends. The DNA of the CDR3 is TGTGCCAGCAGGAGGGGCAGGCCCAGCTCCTACGAGCAGTACTTC. It codes for CASRRGRPSSYEQYF.

On this clonotype: It may be a read error: a sequence one base away is much more abundant. V is TRBV6-2 or TRBV6-3 and J is TRBJ1-4, with D unresolved. The length of the CDR3 is 15 residues. In germline, CDR1 is MNHEY, CDR2 SVGEGT. Trimming cost V 4 bases and J 8 bases, with 17 bases left between them. The CDR3 region is CASSSRPPVGEKLFF. CDR3 nucleotide sequence: TGTGCCAGCAGTTCCCGTCCTCCGGTCGGCGAAAAACTGTTTTTT.

This chain joins TRBV18 and TRBJ2-3; no clear D gene. This CDR3 is built from 16 residues. V was clipped by 3 bases and J by 4 bases, with 17 bases between them. Germline values: CDR1 KGHSH, CDR2 LQKENI. CDR3: CASSPFTELVADTQYF. Written as DNA, the CDR3 is TGTGCCAGCTCACCTTTTACGGAGTTAGTTGCAGATACGCAGTATTTT.

This clonotype has at least ten counts. J is TRBJ2-1 and V is TRBV11-2; tentatively, D is TRBD2 (5 bases). This CDR3 is 15 amino acids long. Germline V gene lookup returns CDR1 SGHAT and CDR2 FQNNGV. With 5 bases removed from V and 0 bases from J, the gap between germline ends came to 11 bases. DNA of the CDR3: TGTGCCAGCAGCGCCATCCGGGGCTCCTACAATGAGCAGTTCTTC. As protein: CASSAIRGSYNEQFF.

This clonotype came up a few times. The rearrangement joins TRBV6-5 to TRBJ2-3; TRBD1 is a possible D gene (5 bases). Trimming shortened V by 6 bases and J by 1 base, and 14 bases separated the two germline ends. Per germline, CDR1 MNHEY and CDR2 SVGAGI. The CDR3 covers 15 residues. In DNA form, the CDR3 reads TGTGCCAGCAGCACAGGACAAGTGGGCACAGATACGCAGTATTTT. Amino acid sequence: CASSTGQVGTDTQYF.

About this clonotype itself: A much larger clone lies a single base off, so this may be a read error. The chain has TRBV7-2 and TRBJ2-1, with D possibly being TRBD1 or TRBD2 (6 bases each). In germline, CDR1 is SGHTA, CDR2 FQGNSA. The CDR3 contains 14 residues. The V end lost 5 bases, the J end lost 9 bases, and 17 bases lay between the germline ends. CDR3 bases: TGTGCCAGCAGCCCGCCGGGGGCAGGGACTGAGCAGTTCTTC. This encodes CASSPPGAGTEQFF.

This clonotype was seen at least ten times. V usage is TRBV11-3 and J usage is TRBJ2-7; 7 bases are shared with TRBD2. Unmatched junction bases numbered 3, after V lost 1 base and J lost 3 bases. CDR1 and CDR2 (germline): SGHNT, YENEEA. The CDR3 length is 14 residues. CDR3 residues: CASSLGGSLYEQYF. The CDR3 DNA reads TGTGCCAGCAGCTTAGGCGGGAGCCTCTACGAGCAGTACTTC.